The clone carrying this T cell receptor beta chain was observed once. Random hexamers served to reverse transcribe about 0.45 to 1 ug RNA. immunoSEQ multiplex PCR amplified TCR beta CDR3 across 54 Vbeta, 13 Jbeta. TCRdb analysed the immunoSEQ multiplex PCR reads with MiXCR anew, one entry per CDR3 protein. The data hold under 550,000 distinct CDR3 sequences, with more than 70% observed a single time. This record comes from a study of CD8 T cells in Susac syndrome. The clonotype was recovered from a human donor with multiple sclerosis. The sequenced sample consisted of CD8+ T cells from PBMCs.

CDR3: CASSQAWAGQVSSEQYF. CDR3 nucleotides: TGCGCCAGCAGCCAAGCCTGGGCTGGGCAGGTCTCGTCCGAGCAGTACTTC. This sequence joins TRBV4-1 and TRBJ2-7, with D uncertain. With 1 base removed from V and 6 bases from J, the gap between germline ends came to 22 bases. The CDR3 has 17 residues. The germline V gene has CDR1 MGHRA and CDR2 YSYEKL.